These 30 T cell receptor beta chains were sequenced from one sample in a study of blood T cell repertoires in COVID-19. Generated by immunoSEQ multiplex PCR, the TCRdb table keeps only in-frame clones and is missing some. The data show 250,000 or so clones, around nine tenths seen once. Sequencing was performed on peripheral blood. Receptors were obtained from a man in his forties with active or convalescent COVID-19.

V is TRBV30 and J is TRBJ2-7; 10 bases line up with TRBD2. Germline V CDR1 and CDR2: GTSNPN, SVGIG (reference sequence). With 3 bases clipped from V and 2 bases from J, the junction kept 4 bases outside the gene matches. The CDR3 contains 14 residues. The CDR3 region has the DNA TGTGCCTGGAGGACAGCGGGGGGGCCCTACGAGCAGTACTTC. Translation gives CAWRTAGGPYEQYF.

The chain links TRBV12-3 or TRBV12-4 to TRBJ2-1; D is uncertain. The CDR3 contains 13 residues. V lost 1 base to trimming and J lost 2 bases, with 3 bases between them. CDR3 residues: CASSLDTYNEQFF. In DNA, the CDR3 is TGTGCCAGCAGTTTAGATACCTACAATGAGCAGTTCTTC.

The chain employs TRBV13 and TRBJ2-3; 8 bases are a match to TRBD2. CDR3 length equals 15 residues. CDR1 PRHDT and CDR2 FYEKMQ come from the germline V gene (reference sequence). V trimming: 2 bases; J trimming: 5 bases; junction bases outside the gene matches: 6. This CDR3 is CASSLPGGAVDTQYF. CDR3 DNA sequence: TGTGCCAGCAGCTTACCCGGGGGGGCGGTAGATACGCAGTATTTT.

The V and J genes are TRBV10-3 and TRBJ1-2; TRBD1 is a possible D gene (5 bases). V lost 4 bases and J 4 bases, leaving 13 bases between the germline ends. The CDR3 loop spans 14 amino acids. Germline V lookup: CDR1 ENHRY, CDR2 SYGVKD. CDR3 amino acids: CAISASGTSYGYTF. CDR3 sequence (DNA): TGTGCCATCAGTGCATCCGGGACTTCCTATGGCTACACCTTC.

The V gene is TRBV11-2, the J gene TRBJ2-5; maybe TRBD2 (5 bases). Germline loops: CDR1 SGHAT, CDR2 FQNNGV. The CDR3 has 13 residues. Trimming stripped 3 bases from V and 5 bases from J, with 10 bases between. The CDR3 DNA reads as TGTGCCAGCAGCTTCAAGGGAGCCGAGACCCAGTACTTC. Its protein is CASSFKGAETQYF.

This chain joins TRBV7-2 and TRBJ2-5; possibly TRBD2 for D (6 bases). This CDR3 spans 14 amino acids. Trimming took off 10 bases at V and 5 bases at J, with 20 bases between the two ends. CDR1 and CDR2 from the germline V gene are SGHTA and FQGNSA. The CDR3 DNA follows: TGTGCCATGACGCGGGACTCCCCTCAGGAGACCCAGTACTTC. Protein: CAMTRDSPQETQYF. Based on the CDR3 plus reference TRBV7-2 and TRBJ2-5, the full variable domain is GAGVSQSPSNKVTEKGKDVELRCDPISGHTALYWYRQSLGQGLEFLIYFQGNSAPDKSGLPSDRFSAERTGGSVSTLTIQRTQQEDSAVYLCAMTRDSPQETQYFGPGTRLLVL.

The rearrangement links TRBV7-9 to TRBJ2-1, with 10 positions matching TRBD2. Looked up from germline, CDR1 is SEHNR and CDR2 is FQNEAQ (reference sequence). The junction had 8 bases not matched to a gene; V was cut back by 2 bases and J by 10 bases. This CDR3 is built from 15 residues. The CDR3 bases are TGTGCCAGCAGCTTAATTCCTAGCGGGAGAGGCGAGCAGTTCTTC. Protein: CASSLIPSGRGEQFF. Variable domain in full (rest from reference TRBV7-9 and TRBJ2-1): DTGVSQNPRHKITKRGQNVTFRCDPISEHNRLYWYRQTLGQGPEFLTYFQNEAQLEKSRLLSDRFSAERPKGSFSTLEIQRTEQGDSAMYLCASSLIPSGRGEQFFGPGTRLTVL.

The rearrangement links TRBV7-9 to TRBJ1-1, with 7 positions matching TRBD1. The CDR3 is made up of 15 amino acids. Trimming at V came to 4 bases and at J to 0 bases, leaving 5 bases not matched to a gene. Germline values: CDR1 SEHNR, CDR2 FQNEAQ (reference sequence). This CDR3 reads CASSSRGQMNTEAFF. DNA for the CDR3: TGTGCCAGCAGCTCGAGGGGACAGATGAACACTGAAGCTTTCTTT.

The chain recombines TRBV29-1 with TRBJ2-3; D is possibly TRBD2 (5 bases). From germline, CDR1 is SQVTM and CDR2 ANQGSEA. Trimming shortened V by 0 bases and J by 2 bases, and 9 bases separated the two germline ends. The CDR3 spans 14 residues. CDR3 sequence: CSVEDRGSTDTQYF. In DNA, the CDR3 is TGCAGCGTTGAAGATCGGGGATCCACAGATACGCAGTATTTT.

This chain uses TRBV10-3 with TRBJ2-1; 11 bases map to TRBD1. Germline CDR1 and CDR2: ENHRY and SYGVKD. This CDR3 is built from 14 residues. V lost 4 bases and J lost 7; bases outside the gene matches: 3. Written as DNA, the CDR3 is TGTGCCATCAGTGGGACAGGGGGCCAAAATGAGCAGTTCTTC. It is translated as CAISGTGGQNEQFF.

The chain links TRBV25-1 to TRBJ2-1, with 7 nucleotides matching TRBD2. Germline CDR1 MGHDK, CDR2 SYGVNS. The ends lost 2 bases at V and 6 bases at J; junction bases unmatched: 7. The CDR3 length is 15 residues. In DNA, the CDR3 is TGTGCCAGCAGTGAAACGGGAGGTACATCCAATGAGCAGTTCTTC. Its translation: CASSETGGTSNEQFF.

This clone was recorded once. The rearrangement joins TRBV7-9 to TRBJ1-5; TRBD1 matches 9 bases. This CDR3 has 17 amino acids. Trimming removed 0 bases from V and 5 bases from J; junction bases left unmatched: 8. CDR1 SEHNR and CDR2 FQNEAQ come from the germline V gene (reference sequence). The CDR3 DNA reads TGTGCCAGCAGCTTAGCGCCTGACAGGGGGGTAGATCAGCCCCAGCATTTT. Protein product: CASSLAPDRGVDQPQHF.

Regarding this clone: The sample holds other DNA sequences that translate to the same CDR3. This sequence joins TRBV15 and TRBJ1-6; D possibly corresponds to TRBD1 (5 bases). V was cut by 1 base and J by 10 bases, with 8 bases left in between. The CDR3 is 13 amino acids. Germline values: CDR1 LNHNV, CDR2 YYDKDF (reference sequence). The CDR3 coding sequence is TGTGCCACCAGCAGAGCAGGGAACTCACCCCTCCACTTT. Amino acids: CATSRAGNSPLHF.

This clone was found a few times. J is TRBJ2-7 and V is TRBV5-5, with a tentative D call TRBD1 (5 bases). Trimming left V 0 bases short and J 6 bases short, with 10 bases between. The CDR3 runs to 13 residues. Germline CDR1 reads SGHKS; CDR2 reads YYEKEE (reference sequence). CDR3 sequence reads: CASSLESGLEQYF. For the CDR3, the DNA is TGTGCCAGCAGCTTGGAGTCAGGGCTCGAGCAGTACTTC.

The chain joins TRBV7-3 to TRBJ2-5; 8 nucleotides match TRBD2. The CDR3 is made up of 16 amino acids. In germline, CDR1 is SGHTA, CDR2 FQGTGA. Trimming cost V 5 bases and J 5 bases; bases outside gene matches: 13. CDR3 sequence (DNA): TGTGCCAGCAGCCCGATCGGGAGGGCCTTAGGGGAGACCCAGTACTTC. The encoded protein is CASSPIGRALGETQYF.

The chain employs TRBV5-6 and TRBJ1-2; TRBD1 aligns across 8 bases. V dropped 4 bases and J dropped 2; count of bases not matched to a gene: 7. CDR1 and CDR2 from the germline V gene are SGHDT and YYEEEE. CDR3 size: 15 residues. The CDR3 region is CASSGTGGANYGYTF. CDR3 DNA: TGTGCCAGCAGCGGTACAGGGGGTGCAAACTATGGCTACACCTTC.

The rearrangement links TRBV27 to TRBJ2-1; TRBD1 might be the D (5 bases). Between the trimmed V and J ends, which lost 5 bases and 1 base, there was a span of 9 bases. The germline V gene has CDR1 MNHEY and CDR2 SMNVEV (reference sequence). The CDR3 has 14 residues. For the CDR3, the DNA is TGTGCCAGCAGTCCTGGACAATCCTACAATGAGCAGTTCTTC. Protein sequence: CASSPGQSYNEQFF.

This clone was detected once. The chain couples TRBV4-1 to TRBJ2-5; the match to TRBD1 covers 8 bases. V was pared by 1 base and J by 3 bases, with 4 bases of the junction left unmatched. The length of the CDR3 is 15 residues. Per germline, CDR1 MGHRA and CDR2 YSYEKL. The CDR3 is CASSQVGQGEETQYF. The CDR3 DNA reads TGCGCCAGCAGCCAAGTTGGACAGGGAGAAGAGACCCAGTACTTC.

About this clone: The identical CDR3 is also encoded by other nucleotide sequences in the sample. V gene TRBV5-1 combines with J gene TRBJ1-2; D possibly corresponds to TRBD1 (6 bases). The CDR3 contains 13 residues. Germline loops: CDR1 SGHRS, CDR2 YFSETQ. Trimming left V 4 bases short and J 8 bases short, with 15 bases between. CDR3 region: CASSLAGVGGYTF. The CDR3 DNA reads TGCGCCAGCAGCCTGGCAGGGGTGGGAGGCTACACCTTC. Drawing the rest from reference TRBV5-1 and TRBJ1-2, the complete variable domain is KAGVTQTPRYLIKTRGQQVTLSCSPISGHRSVSWYQQTPGQGLQFLFEYFSETQRNKGNFPGRFSGRQFSNSRSEMNVSTLELGDSALYLCASSLAGVGGYTFGSGTRLTVV.

The chain is built from TRBV5-6 and TRBJ1-1, with D possibly being TRBD1 (5 bases). The CDR3 has 12 residues. V lost 4 bases and J 7 bases, leaving 11 bases between the germline ends. Germline V gene data show CDR1 as SGHDT and CDR2 as YYEEEE. The CDR3 region has the DNA TGTGCCAGCAGCGGCGGACACCTTGAAGCTTTCTTT. The encoded protein is CASSGGHLEAFF.

The chain is built from TRBV7-3 and TRBJ2-1; D is undetermined. V shed 5 bases and J shed 8 bases, with 16 bases lying between them. Germline CDR1 is SGHTA and CDR2 is FQGTGA. The CDR3 loop spans 14 amino acids. The CDR3 sequence: CASSPFPGEYEQFF. The CDR3 DNA sequence: TGTGCCAGCAGCCCTTTTCCAGGCGAGTATGAGCAGTTCTTC.

The V and J genes are TRBV6-5 and TRBJ2-2; TRBD1 might be the D (6 bases). Per the germline V gene, CDR1 is MNHEY and CDR2 is SVGAGI. V lost 6 bases and J 1 base, leaving 6 bases between the germline ends. CDR3 length: 13 residues. This CDR3 reads CASSRGNTGELFF. CDR3 nucleotides: TGTGCCAGCAGCAGGGGGAACACCGGGGAGCTGTTTTTT.

The chain carries TRBV20-1 and TRBJ2-3; 7 nucleotides align to TRBD2. After removal of 3 bases from V and 4 bases from J, the junction contained 7 bases not matched to a gene. The CDR3 has 14 residues. Germline V lookup: CDR1 DFQATT, CDR2 SNEGSKA (reference sequence). As DNA, the CDR3 is TGCAGTGCTAGTACCCTAGCGGAGTCAGATACGCAGTATTTT. Protein: CSASTLAESDTQYF.

This sequence joins TRBV28 and TRBJ1-5; 7 bases agree with TRBD1. V trimming: 4 bases; J trimming: 3 bases; junction bases outside the gene matches: 6. The CDR3 has 15 residues. CDR1 is MDHEN and CDR2 is SYDVKM in the germline V gene. The chain's CDR3 is CASSSQGQDNQPQHF. CDR3 in DNA: TGTGCCAGCAGTTCCCAAGGACAGGACAATCAGCCCCAGCATTTT.

This sequence joins TRBV7-9 and TRBJ2-2; 9 bases fit TRBD2. The V gene's germline CDR1 is SEHNR and CDR2 FQNEAQ (reference sequence). The CDR3 spans 16 residues. The ends lost 11 bases at V and 0 bases at J; junction bases unmatched: 10. CDR3 DNA sequence: TGTGCCCCCGGGGCTAGCGGGGCCGCGAACACCGGGGAGCTGTTTTTT. This translates into CAPGASGAANTGELFF.

The V and J genes are TRBV6-5 and TRBJ2-5, with D tentatively TRBD2 (6 bases). Germline V gene sequence: CDR1 MNHEY, CDR2 SVGAGI. V dropped 6 bases and J dropped 5 bases, with 16 bases sitting between them. The CDR3 has 14 amino acids. The CDR3 DNA reads TGTGCCAGCAGATTTGCGGGATCAACGGAGACCCAGTACTTC. This codes for CASRFAGSTETQYF.

The chain links TRBV10-1 to TRBJ1-2, with D unresolved. From germline, CDR1 is WNHNN and CDR2 SYGVQD (reference sequence). The V and J ends lost 2 bases and 4 bases respectively, with 8 bases between them. This CDR3 comprises 13 residues. The CDR3 here is CASSEGRGYGYTF. The CDR3 DNA reads TGCGCCAGCAGTGAGGGCCGAGGCTATGGCTACACCTTC.

The genes are TRBV5-4 and TRBJ2-1; tentative D call: TRBD1 (6 bases). CDR1 SGHNT and CDR2 YYREEE come from the germline V gene (reference sequence). V was pared by 4 bases and J by 5 bases, with 7 bases between. This CDR3 has 12 amino acids. This CDR3 is CASSTGNNEQFF. As DNA, the CDR3 is TGTGCCAGCAGCACAGGGAACAATGAGCAGTTCTTC.

CDR3 amino acids: CASSQGRLAKNIQYF. The CDR3 nucleotides are TGTGCCAGCAGCCAAGGCAGATTAGCCAAAAACATTCAGTACTTC. The V gene is TRBV3-1 (or the pseudogene TRBV3-2), the J gene TRBJ2-4, with unresolved D. V lost 1 base, J lost 0 bases, and 7 bases lay in between. Germline V gene data show CDR1 as LGHDT and CDR2 as YNNKEL (reference sequence). The CDR3 covers 15 residues.

V gene TRBV14 combines with J gene TRBJ2-7; D is uncertain. This CDR3 comprises 11 residues. Trimming left V 2 bases short and J 5 bases short, with 4 bases between. Germline lookup yields CDR1 SGHDN and CDR2 FVKESK. CDR3 nucleotides: TGTGCCAGCAGCCAATTTAACGAGCAGTACTTC. It codes for CASSQFNEQYF.